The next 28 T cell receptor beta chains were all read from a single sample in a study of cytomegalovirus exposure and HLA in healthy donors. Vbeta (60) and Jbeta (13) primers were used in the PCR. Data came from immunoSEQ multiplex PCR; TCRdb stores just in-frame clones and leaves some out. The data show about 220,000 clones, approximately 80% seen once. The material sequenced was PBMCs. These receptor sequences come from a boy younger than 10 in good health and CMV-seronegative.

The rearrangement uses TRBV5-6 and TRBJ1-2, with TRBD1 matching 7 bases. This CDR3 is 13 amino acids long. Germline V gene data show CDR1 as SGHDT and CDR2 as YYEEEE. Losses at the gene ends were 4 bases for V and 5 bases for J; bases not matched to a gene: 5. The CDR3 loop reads CASSLGQLYGYTF. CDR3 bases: TGTGCCAGCAGCCTGGGACAGCTTTATGGCTACACCTTC. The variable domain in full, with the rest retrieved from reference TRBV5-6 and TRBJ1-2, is DAGVTQSPTHLIKTRGQQVTLRCSPKSGHDTVSWYQQALGQGPQFIFQYYEEEERQRGNFPDRFSGHQFPNYSSELNVNALLLGDSALYLCASSLGQLYGYTFGSGTRLTVV.

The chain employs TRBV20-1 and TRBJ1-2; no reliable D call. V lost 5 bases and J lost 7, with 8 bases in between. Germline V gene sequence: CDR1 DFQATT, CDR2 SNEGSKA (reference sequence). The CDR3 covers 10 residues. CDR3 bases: TGCAGTGCTCCTCGGGGTGGCTACACCTTC. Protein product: CSAPRGGYTF.

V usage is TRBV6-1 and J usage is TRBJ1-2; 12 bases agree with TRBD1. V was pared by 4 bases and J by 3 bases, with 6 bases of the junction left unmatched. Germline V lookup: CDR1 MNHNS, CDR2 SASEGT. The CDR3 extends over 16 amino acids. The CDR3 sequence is CASSGGTGGFYYGYTF. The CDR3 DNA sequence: TGTGCCAGCAGTGGAGGGACAGGGGGCTTCTACTATGGCTACACCTTC.

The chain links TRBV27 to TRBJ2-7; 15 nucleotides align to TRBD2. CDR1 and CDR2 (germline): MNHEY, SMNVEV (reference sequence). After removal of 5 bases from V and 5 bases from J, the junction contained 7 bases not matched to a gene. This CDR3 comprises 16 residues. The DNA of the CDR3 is TGTGCCAGCAGTATGGGGACTAGCGGGAGGAGGAACGAGCAGTACTTC. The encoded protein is CASSMGTSGRRNEQYF.

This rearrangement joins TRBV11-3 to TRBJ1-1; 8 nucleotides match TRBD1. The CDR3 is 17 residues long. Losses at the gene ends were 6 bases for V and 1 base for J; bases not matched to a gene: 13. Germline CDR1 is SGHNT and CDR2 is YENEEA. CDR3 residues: CASSPDRDPFKNTEAFF. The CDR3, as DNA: TGTGCCAGCAGTCCGGACAGGGACCCCTTTAAGAACACTGAAGCTTTCTTT.

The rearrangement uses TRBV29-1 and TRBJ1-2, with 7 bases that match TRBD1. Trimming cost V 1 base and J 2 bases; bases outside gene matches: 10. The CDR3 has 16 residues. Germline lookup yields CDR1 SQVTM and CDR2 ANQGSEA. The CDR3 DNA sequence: TGCAGCGTTGAAGCAGAAAACAGGGGACGCAACTATGGCTACACCTTC. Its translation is CSVEAENRGRNYGYTF.

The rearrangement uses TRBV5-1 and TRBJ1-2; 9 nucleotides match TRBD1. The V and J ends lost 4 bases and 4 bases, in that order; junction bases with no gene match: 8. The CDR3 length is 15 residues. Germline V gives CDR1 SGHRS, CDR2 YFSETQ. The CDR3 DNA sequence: TGCGCCAGCAGCGCAACAAACAGGGGGCCCTATGGCTACACCTTC. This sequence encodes CASSATNRGPYGYTF.

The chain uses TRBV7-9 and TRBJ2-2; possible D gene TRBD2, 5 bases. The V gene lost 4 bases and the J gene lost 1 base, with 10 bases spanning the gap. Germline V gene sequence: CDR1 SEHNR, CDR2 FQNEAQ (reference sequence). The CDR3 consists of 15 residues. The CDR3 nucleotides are TGTGCCAGCAGCTCAACGGACTGGAACACCGGGGAGCTGTTTTTT. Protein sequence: CASSSTDWNTGELFF.

The CDR3 is CASSLEADNEQFF. In DNA, the CDR3 is TGTGCCAGCAGCTTGGAAGCGGACAATGAGCAGTTCTTC. J is TRBJ2-1 and V is TRBV5-4, with a possible D match to TRBD2 (5 bases). The germline CDR1 and CDR2 sequences are SGHNT and YYREEE (reference sequence). V was shortened by 0 bases and J by 5 bases, with 6 bases between the two germline ends. This CDR3 spans 13 amino acids. Combining the CDR3 with reference TRBV5-4 and TRBJ2-1 gives the whole variable domain ETGVTQSPTHLIKTRGQQVTLRCSSQSGHNTVSWYQQALGQGPQFIFQYYREEENGRGNFPPRFSGLQFPNYSSELNVNALELDDSALYLCASSLEADNEQFFGPGTRLTVL.

CDR3 residues: CASRTGQMNTGELFF. CDR3 nucleotide sequence: TGTGCCAGCAGGACCGGACAGATGAACACCGGGGAGCTGTTTTTT. The chain links TRBV9 to TRBJ2-2; possible D gene TRBD1, 6 bases. Germline lookup yields CDR1 SGDLS and CDR2 YYNGEE. There are 15 residues in the CDR3. V lost 5 bases and J lost 1, with 12 bases in between.

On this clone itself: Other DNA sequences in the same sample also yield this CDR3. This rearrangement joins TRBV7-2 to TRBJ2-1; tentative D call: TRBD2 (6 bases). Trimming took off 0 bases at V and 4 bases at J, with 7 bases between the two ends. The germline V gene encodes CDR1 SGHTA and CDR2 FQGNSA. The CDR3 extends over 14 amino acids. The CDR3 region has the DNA TGTGCCAGCAGCTTAGCTGGGGGGTACAATGAGCAGTTCTTC. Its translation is CASSLAGGYNEQFF.

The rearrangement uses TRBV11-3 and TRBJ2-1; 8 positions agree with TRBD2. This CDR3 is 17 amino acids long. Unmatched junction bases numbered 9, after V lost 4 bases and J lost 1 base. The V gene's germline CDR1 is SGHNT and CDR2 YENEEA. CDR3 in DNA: TGTGCCAGCAGCTCAAGCCTTAGCGGGGTATCCTACAATGAGCAGTTCTTC. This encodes CASSSSLSGVSYNEQFF. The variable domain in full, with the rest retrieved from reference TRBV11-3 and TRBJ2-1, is EAGVVQSPRYKIIEKKQPVAFWCNPISGHNTLYWYLQNLGQGPELLIRYENEEAVDDSQLPKDRFSAERLKGVDSTLKIQPAELGDSAVYLCASSSSLSGVSYNEQFFGPGTRLTVL.

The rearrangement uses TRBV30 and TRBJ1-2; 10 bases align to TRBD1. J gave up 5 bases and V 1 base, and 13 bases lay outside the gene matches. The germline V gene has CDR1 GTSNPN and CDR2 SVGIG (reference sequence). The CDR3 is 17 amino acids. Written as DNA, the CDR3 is TGTGCCTGGAGTGCGCTTGGGACAGGGGTTTCGGTATATGGCTACACCTTC. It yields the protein CAWSALGTGVSVYGYTF.

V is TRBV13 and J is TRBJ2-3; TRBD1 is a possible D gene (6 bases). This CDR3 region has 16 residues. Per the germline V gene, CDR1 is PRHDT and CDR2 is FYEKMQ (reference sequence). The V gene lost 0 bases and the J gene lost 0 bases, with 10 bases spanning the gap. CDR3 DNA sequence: TGTGCCAGCAGCTTAGGCCAGCAGGGGAGCACAGATACGCAGTATTTT. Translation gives CASSLGQQGSTDTQYF.

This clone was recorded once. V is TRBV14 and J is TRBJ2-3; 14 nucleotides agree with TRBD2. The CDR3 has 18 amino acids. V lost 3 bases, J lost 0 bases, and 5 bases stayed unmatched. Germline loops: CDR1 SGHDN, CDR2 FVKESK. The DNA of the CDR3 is TGTGCCAGCAGCCAGGGACTAGCGGGAGTGACTAGCACAGATACGCAGTATTTT. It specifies CASSQGLAGVTSTDTQYF.

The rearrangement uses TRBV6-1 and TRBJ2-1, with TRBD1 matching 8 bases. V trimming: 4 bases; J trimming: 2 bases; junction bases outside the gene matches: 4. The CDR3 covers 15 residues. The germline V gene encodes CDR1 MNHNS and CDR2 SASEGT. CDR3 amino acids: CASSADRVPYNEQFF. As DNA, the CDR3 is TGTGCCAGCAGTGCGGACAGGGTACCCTACAATGAGCAGTTCTTC.

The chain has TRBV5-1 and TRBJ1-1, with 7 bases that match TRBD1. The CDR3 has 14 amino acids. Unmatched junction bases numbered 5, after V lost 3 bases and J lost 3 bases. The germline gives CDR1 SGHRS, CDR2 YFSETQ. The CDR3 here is CASSSTGRHTEAFF. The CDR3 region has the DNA TGCGCCAGCAGCTCGACAGGGAGGCACACTGAAGCTTTCTTT.

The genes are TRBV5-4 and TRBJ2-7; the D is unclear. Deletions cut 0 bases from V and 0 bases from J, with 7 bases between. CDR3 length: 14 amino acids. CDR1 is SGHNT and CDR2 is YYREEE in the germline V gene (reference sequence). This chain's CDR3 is CASSLDPGSYEQYF. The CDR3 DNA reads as TGTGCCAGCAGCTTGGACCCGGGCTCCTACGAGCAGTACTTC.

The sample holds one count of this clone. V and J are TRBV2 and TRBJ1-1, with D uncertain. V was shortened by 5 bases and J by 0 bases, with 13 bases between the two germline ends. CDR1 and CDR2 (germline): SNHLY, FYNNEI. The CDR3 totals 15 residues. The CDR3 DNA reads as TGTGCCAGCAGTCTCAGCGGCAGATTGAACACTGAAGCTTTCTTT. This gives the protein CASSLSGRLNTEAFF.

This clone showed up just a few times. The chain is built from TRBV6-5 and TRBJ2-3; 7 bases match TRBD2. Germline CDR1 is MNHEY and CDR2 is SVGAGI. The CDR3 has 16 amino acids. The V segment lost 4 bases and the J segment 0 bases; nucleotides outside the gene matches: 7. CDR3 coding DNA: TGTGCCAGCAGTTTAACAGCGGGACTTAGCACAGATACGCAGTATTTT. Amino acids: CASSLTAGLSTDTQYF.

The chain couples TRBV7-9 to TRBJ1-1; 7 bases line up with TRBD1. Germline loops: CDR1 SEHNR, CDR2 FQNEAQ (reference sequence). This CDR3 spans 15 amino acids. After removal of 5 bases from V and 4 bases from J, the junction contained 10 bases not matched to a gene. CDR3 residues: CASSNPTGRGTEAFF. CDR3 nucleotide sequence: TGTGCCAGCAGCAACCCGACAGGGCGGGGCACTGAAGCTTTCTTT. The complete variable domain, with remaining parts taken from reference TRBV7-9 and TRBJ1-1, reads DTGVSQNPRHKITKRGQNVTFRCDPISEHNRLYWYRQTLGQGPEFLTYFQNEAQLEKSRLLSDRFSAERPKGSFSTLEIQRTEQGDSAMYLCASSNPTGRGTEAFFGQGTRLTVV.

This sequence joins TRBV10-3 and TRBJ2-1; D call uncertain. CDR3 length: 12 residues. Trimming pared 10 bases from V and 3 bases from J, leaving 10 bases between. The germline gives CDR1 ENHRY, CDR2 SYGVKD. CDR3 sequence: CATRSDYNEQFF. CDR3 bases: TGTGCCACCAGAAGCGACTACAATGAGCAGTTCTTC.

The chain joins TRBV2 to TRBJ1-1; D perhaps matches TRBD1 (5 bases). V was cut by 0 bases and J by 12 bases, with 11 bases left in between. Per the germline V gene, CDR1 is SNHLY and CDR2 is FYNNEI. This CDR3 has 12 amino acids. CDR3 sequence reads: CASSEAYGGPFF. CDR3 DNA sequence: TGTGCCAGCAGTGAAGCCTACGGGGGACCTTTCTTT.

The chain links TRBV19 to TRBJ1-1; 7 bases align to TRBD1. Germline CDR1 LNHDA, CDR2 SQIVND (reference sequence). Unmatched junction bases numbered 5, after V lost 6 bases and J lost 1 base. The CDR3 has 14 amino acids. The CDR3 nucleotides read TGTGCCAGTAGAGTCGGGACAGAGAACACTGAAGCTTTCTTT. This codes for CASRVGTENTEAFF.

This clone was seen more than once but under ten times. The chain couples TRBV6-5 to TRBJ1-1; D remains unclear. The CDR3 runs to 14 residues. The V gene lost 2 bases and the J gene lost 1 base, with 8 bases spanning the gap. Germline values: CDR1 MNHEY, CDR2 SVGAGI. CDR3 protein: CASSYLGKNTEAFF. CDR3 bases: TGTGCCAGCAGTTACCTAGGCAAGAACACTGAAGCTTTCTTT.

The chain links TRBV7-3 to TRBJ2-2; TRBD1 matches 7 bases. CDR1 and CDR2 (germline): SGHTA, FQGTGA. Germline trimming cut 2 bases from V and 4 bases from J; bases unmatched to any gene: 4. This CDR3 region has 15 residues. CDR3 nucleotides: TGTGCCAGCAGCTTACCGACAGGGATCACCGGGGAGCTGTTTTTT. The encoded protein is CASSLPTGITGELFF. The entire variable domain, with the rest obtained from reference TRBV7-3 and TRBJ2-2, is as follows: GAGVSQTPSNKVTEKGKYVELRCDPISGHTALYWYRQSLGQGPEFLIYFQGTGAADDSGLPNDRFFAVRPEGSVSTLKIQRTERGDSAVYLCASSLPTGITGELFFGEGSRLTVL.

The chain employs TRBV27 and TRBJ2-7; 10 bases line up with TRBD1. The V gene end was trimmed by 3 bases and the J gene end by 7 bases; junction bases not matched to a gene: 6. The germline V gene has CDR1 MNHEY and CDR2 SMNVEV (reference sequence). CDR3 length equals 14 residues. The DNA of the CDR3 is TGTGCCAGCAGTTTCAGGGACAGGGGAGGAGAGCAGTACTTC. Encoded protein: CASSFRDRGGEQYF.

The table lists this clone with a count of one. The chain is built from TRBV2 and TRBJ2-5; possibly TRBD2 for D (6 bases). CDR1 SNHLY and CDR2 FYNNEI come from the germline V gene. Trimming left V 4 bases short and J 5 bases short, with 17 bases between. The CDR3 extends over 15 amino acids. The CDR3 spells CASSGKEGRRETQYF. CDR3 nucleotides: TGTGCCAGCAGTGGAAAGGAGGGCCGGCGGGAGACCCAGTACTTC.